A single T cell receptor (beta chain) is shown here with its context. Germline lookup yields CDR1 SNHLY and CDR2 FYNNEI. The length of the CDR3 is 14 residues. Trimming removed 1 base at V and 2 bases at J, with 6 bases between. A CD45RA+ naive subset and a CD45RA-negative memory subset were split from CD4+ cells. The data were taken from a study of shared clonotypes between healthy human individuals. In the study's own analysis: ImmunoSEQ junction-only sequences lacked quality scores, so their filtering differed. Method: immunoSEQ multiplex PCR; TCRdb's copy keeps in-frame clones and lacks some. V, J and clone size are those of that table, while D and trimming were read from the DNA. Altogether around 180,000 clones are present, approximately 92% being singletons, with the ten largest covering 0.067%.

The TCR originated in a woman aged 25 to 39 in good health. V and J are TRBV2 and TRBJ1-5, with a tentative D call TRBD1 (6 bases). Sequencing was performed on naive CD4+ T cells sorted from blood. As for subset: CD45RA+ positively selected. The CDR3 DNA sequence: TGTGCCAGCAGTGAAGGGACAGGCAATCAGCCCCAGCATTTT. Translated: CASSEGTGNQPQHF. Full variable domain (remainder filled in from reference TRBV2 and TRBJ1-5): EPEVTQTPSHQVTQMGQEVILRCVPISNHLYFYWYRQILGQKVEFLVSFYNNEISEKSEIFDDQFSVERPDGSNFTLKIRSTKLEDSAMYFCASSEGTGNQPQHFGDGTRLSIL.